The 21 T cell receptor beta chains presented below share a single source sample, sequenced in a study of T cells in Graves' hyperthyroidism and ophthalmopathy. Amplified TCR beta CDR3 regions derived from RNA transcripts. HTBI primers were the set used in a first-round RT-PCR of the TCR CDR3. MiXCR was run by TCRdb on the multiplex PCR reads, yielding one entry per CDR3 protein. The sample lists 300,000 or so distinct CDR3 sequences; around 20% were seen once. The material sequenced was blood. The receptors shown here come from a woman in her forties or fifties with Graves' hyperthyroidism.

The chain carries TRBV7-2 and TRBJ2-7, with 10 nucleotides matching TRBD2. CDR1 is SGHTA and CDR2 is FQGNSA in the germline V gene. Unmatched junction bases numbered 9, after V lost 3 bases and J lost 7 bases. The CDR3 covers 15 residues. CDR3 DNA sequence: TGTGCCAGCAGCTTTTACACTAGCGGGATGGAGGAGCAGTACTTC. Translation: CASSFYTSGMEEQYF.

V and J are TRBV2 and TRBJ2-7; the match to TRBD1 covers 8 bases. After removal of 3 bases from V and 5 bases from J, the junction contained 0 bases not matched to a gene. This CDR3 contains 12 residues. The germline CDR1 and CDR2 sequences are SNHLY and FYNNEI. CDR3 in DNA: TGTGCCAGCAGTGAGGACAGGGACGAGCAGTACTTC. Residues: CASSEDRDEQYF.

This clonotype was detected only a few times. This rearrangement joins TRBV5-1 to TRBJ2-2; 14 bases map to TRBD2. V gave up 1 base and J gave up 0 bases; unmatched junction bases: 2. In germline, CDR1 is SGHRS, CDR2 YFSETQ. This CDR3 region has 18 residues. The CDR3 DNA sequence: TGCGCCAGCAGCTTGACGGGACTAGCGGGAGCGAACACCGGGGAGCTGTTTTTT. This codes for CASSLTGLAGANTGELFF.

This clonotype was seen repeatedly, ten times or more. V usage is TRBV3-1 and J usage is TRBJ1-5, with no clear D. V was clipped by 1 base and J by 3 bases, with 10 bases between them. This CDR3 has 15 residues. Germline values: CDR1 LGHDT, CDR2 YNNKEL (reference sequence). The CDR3 is CASSQVAGSNQPQHF. The CDR3 nucleotides are TGTGCCAGCAGCCAAGTTGCGGGTTCCAATCAGCCCCAGCATTTT.

The chain links TRBV12-3 or TRBV12-4 to TRBJ2-7; 10 nucleotides line up with TRBD1. CDR3 size: 14 residues. V trimming: 5 bases; J trimming: 7 bases; junction bases outside the gene matches: 8. The CDR3 DNA reads as TGTGCCAGCAGTACCGGGACAGGGGTGGGGGAGCAGTACTTC. Translation gives CASSTGTGVGEQYF.

The table lists this clonotype with a few counts. The chain couples TRBV5-5 to TRBJ1-6, with D perhaps matching TRBD1 (5 bases). Germline V lookup: CDR1 SGHKS, CDR2 YYEKEE (reference sequence). This CDR3 region has 16 residues. V was trimmed by 3 bases and J by 6 bases, leaving 16 bases between them. The CDR3 nucleotides read TGTGCCAGCAGCTCCGGTAGGACAAGAGCTAATTCACCCCTCCACTTT. Amino acid sequence: CASSSGRTRANSPLHF. The variable domain in full, with the rest retrieved from reference TRBV5-5 and TRBJ1-6, is DAGVTQSPTHLIKTRGQQVTLRCSPISGHKSVSWYQQVLGQGPQFIFQYYEKEERGRGNFPDRFSARQFPNYSSELNVNALLLGDSALYLCASSSGRTRANSPLHFGNGTRLTVT.

Concerning this clonotype: A much larger clone differs from this one at a single base, so this may be a read error. The chain employs TRBV9 and TRBJ2-3, with no clear D. Trimming took 4 bases from V and 8 from J, leaving 14 bases between them. The CDR3 has 13 amino acids. The germline V gene has CDR1 SGDLS and CDR2 YYNGEE. Here the CDR3 DNA reads TGTGCCAGCAGCCAAAGCAATCCAGGTACGCAGTATTTT. Protein product: CASSQSNPGTQYF. The full variable domain, rest sourced from reference TRBV9 and TRBJ2-3, is DSGVTQTPKHLITATGQRVTLRCSPRSGDLSVYWYQQSLDQGLQFLIQYYNGEERAKGNILERFSAQQFPDLHSELNLSSLELGDSALYFCASSQSNPGTQYFGPGTRLTVL.

This clonotype was picked up a small number of times. This clone may be a read error of a much larger clone one base away. This chain links TRBV20-1 with TRBJ2-7; D unresolved. Germline lookup yields CDR1 DFQATT and CDR2 SNEGSKA (reference sequence). The CDR3 is 12 residues long. Here the CDR3 DNA reads TGCAGTGCTGGAGATCTGATGATCGAGCAGTACTTC. This translates into CSAGDLMIEQYF.

There are a few counts of this clonotype. This sequence joins TRBV6-6 and TRBJ2-1; weak D call: TRBD1 (5 bases). Germline loops: CDR1 MNHNY, CDR2 SVGAGI (reference sequence). The CDR3 runs to 16 residues. V lost 0 bases to trimming and J lost 0 bases, with 9 bases between them. The CDR3 loop is CASSYSQGSSYNEQFF. The CDR3, as DNA: TGTGCCAGCAGTTACTCTCAGGGCAGCTCCTACAATGAGCAGTTCTTC.

This clonotype was detected once. This chain uses TRBV2 with TRBJ2-7; possibly TRBD2 for D (6 bases). CDR1 and CDR2 from the germline V gene are SNHLY and FYNNEI. Trimming removed 7 bases from V and 8 bases from J, with 21 bases in between. CDR3 size: 14 residues. The CDR3 region has the DNA TGTGCCAGCATGGAGCGCGGGACCTCTTCCCAGCAGTACTTC. Its protein is CASMERGTSSQQYF.

This clonotype occurred many times. The chain recombines TRBV6-2 or TRBV6-3 with TRBJ1-5; no clear D gene. The CDR3 runs 16 residues. Trimming removed 0 bases at V and 2 bases at J, with 11 bases between. Germline lookup yields CDR1 MNHEY and CDR2 SVGEGT. DNA of the CDR3: TGTGCCAGCAGTTACTCAGTCCGGTCTGGCAATCAGCCCCAGCATTTT. Translation: CASSYSVRSGNQPQHF.

This clonotype was seen many times. The chain links TRBV5-1 to TRBJ1-1; D is uncertain. Trimming left V 0 bases short and J 1 base short, with 10 bases between. CDR1 SGHRS and CDR2 YFSETQ come from the germline V gene. This CDR3 region has 15 residues. CDR3: CASSLERQRNTEAFF. The CDR3 bases are TGCGCCAGCAGCTTGGAGAGACAAAGGAACACTGAAGCTTTCTTT.

In this sample, this clonotype turned up many times. This chain joins TRBV18 and TRBJ1-1; 9 nucleotides match TRBD1. Germline V lookup: CDR1 KGHSH, CDR2 LQKENI. Losses at the gene ends were 4 bases for V and 0 bases for J; bases not matched to a gene: 12. This CDR3 spans 18 amino acids. The CDR3 sequence is CASSLTGTGLGLNTEAFF. CDR3 DNA sequence: TGTGCCAGCTCACTGACCGGGACAGGGTTAGGGTTGAACACTGAAGCTTTCTTT.

The sample holds many counts of this clonotype. The chain carries TRBV28 and TRBJ1-1; 9 nucleotides line up with TRBD1. The CDR3 length is 15 residues. Germline trimming cut 5 bases from V and 10 bases from J; bases unmatched to any gene: 14. The germline V gene encodes CDR1 MDHEN and CDR2 SYDVKM. CDR3 amino acids: CASSQPGQGGRGAFF. The CDR3 nucleotides are TGTGCCAGCAGTCAACCGGGACAGGGAGGGAGGGGAGCTTTCTTT.

This clonotype has a count of ten or more. V is TRBV7-3 and J is TRBJ1-2; TRBD1 aligns across 8 bases. The CDR3 length is 15 residues. After removal of 0 bases from V and 8 bases from J, the junction contained 8 bases not matched to a gene. From germline, CDR1 is SGHTA and CDR2 FQGTGA. CDR3 nucleotide sequence: TGTGCCAGCAGCTTAACAGGGCAGGGGGCGGGCGGCTACACCTTC. This encodes CASSLTGQGAGGYTF. The variable domain in full, with the rest retrieved from reference TRBV7-3 and TRBJ1-2, is GAGVSQTPSNKVTEKGKYVELRCDPISGHTALYWYRQSLGQGPEFLIYFQGTGAADDSGLPNDRFFAVRPEGSVSTLKIQRTERGDSAVYLCASSLTGQGAGGYTFGSGTRLTVV.

The V gene is TRBV7-2, the J gene TRBJ2-1; TRBD2 is a possible D gene (7 bases). Trimming took 1 base from V and 6 from J, leaving 19 bases between them. The germline CDR1 and CDR2 sequences are SGHTA and FQGNSA. The CDR3 runs 17 residues. The CDR3 sequence is CASSLDLRGAVFNEQFF. In nucleotides, the CDR3 is TGTGCCAGCAGCTTAGACCTTCGGGGGGCGGTGTTCAATGAGCAGTTCTTC. Based on the CDR3 plus reference TRBV7-2 and TRBJ2-1, the full variable domain is GAGVSQSPSNKVTEKGKDVELRCDPISGHTALYWYRQSLGQGLEFLIYFQGNSAPDKSGLPSDRFSAERTGGSVSTLTIQRTQQEDSAVYLCASSLDLRGAVFNEQFFGPGTRLTVL.

Only a few counts were recorded for this clonotype. The rearrangement uses TRBV28 and TRBJ1-5; D may be TRBD1 (6 bases). The CDR3 length is 20 residues. Germline V gene sequence: CDR1 MDHEN, CDR2 SYDVKM. Trimming shortened V by 2 bases and J by 3 bases, and 26 bases separated the two germline ends. CDR3 loop: CASSLLFGQLQGIPNQPQHF. In DNA, the CDR3 is TGTGCCAGCAGTTTACTCTTCGGTCAATTACAGGGAATTCCCAATCAGCCCCAGCATTTT.

This clonotype was seen at least ten times. The chain uses TRBV12-5 and TRBJ2-1; a possible D gene is TRBD1 (6 bases). The V end lost 5 bases, the J end lost 3 bases, and 23 bases lay between the germline ends. The CDR3 totals 18 residues. In germline, CDR1 is LGHNT, CDR2 FRNRAP. The CDR3 loop is CASGRDISSIDDYNEQFF. The DNA of the CDR3 is TGTGCTAGTGGTCGGGACATTTCGTCGATCGATGACTACAATGAGCAGTTCTTC.

This clonotype was detected many times. The chain links TRBV20-1 to TRBJ2-1, with 7 bases fitting TRBD1. This CDR3 is built from 14 residues. V was clipped by 0 bases and J by 5 bases; unmatched bases: 4. Germline CDR1 reads DFQATT; CDR2 reads SNEGSKA (reference sequence). CDR3 in DNA: TGCAGTGCTAGAGACGAGGGACAGAACAATGAGCAGTTCTTC. Protein product: CSARDEGQNNEQFF.

This clonotype occurred many times. The chain has TRBV7-6 and TRBJ1-1; 7 positions match TRBD1. Trimming took 3 bases from V and 1 from J; bases not matched to a gene: 8. The CDR3 is 16 residues long. Germline CDR1 SGHVS, CDR2 FNYEAQ. The CDR3 spells CASSLGTVRTNTEAFF. The CDR3 DNA sequence: TGTGCCAGCAGCTTGGGGACAGTACGGACGAACACTGAAGCTTTCTTT.

In regard to this clonotype: Just one base apart from a much larger clone, this may be a read error. The chain recombines TRBV6-1 with TRBJ2-4; the D gene is possibly TRBD2 (6 bases). The CDR3 is 16 amino acids. Germline values: CDR1 MNHNS, CDR2 SASEGT. In DNA, the CDR3 is TGTACCAGCAGTGAAGTGTTGCGGGGACCGATAAACATTCAGTACTTC. Translating it yields CTSSEVLRGPINIQYF.